The clone carrying this T cell receptor beta chain was found once. The antigen is undetermined. This sample was included in a study of cytomegalovirus exposure and HLA in healthy donors. Study-level information: According to later analysis, the same platform produced the approximately 120 validation and 666 first-cohort repertoires. The study's findings and limits: Overall, 164 TCR beta chains were annotated as cytomegalovirus-associated.

The repertoire was sequenced with immunoSEQ multiplex PCR; TCRdb's copy has only in-frame clones and lacks some. Found here are about 150,000 clones, almost 85% of them singletons; the top ten hold around 27%. The CDR3 consists of 16 residues. V lost 1 base and J lost 3, with 12 bases in between. Germline loops: CDR1 MGHRA, CDR2 YSYEKL. What was sequenced was PBMCs. The chain links TRBV4-1 to TRBJ1-4, with D possibly being TRBD1 (5 bases). The TCR sequence derives from a man in his thirties or forties in good health and CMV-seropositive. The chain's CDR3 is CASSQVWTLANEKLFF. CDR3 bases: TGCGCCAGCAGCCAAGTGTGGACACTCGCTAATGAAAAACTGTTTTTT.